The 31 T cell receptor beta chains below were found in one sample sequenced in a study of CD8+CD57+ T cells in acquired aplastic anemia. Profiling of TCR beta VDJ combinations and CDR3 sequences used genomic DNA as template. TCRdb reprocessed the reads via MiXCR and lists one record per CDR3 protein. Among about 130,000 distinct CDR3 sequences, over 45% were seen once, and the ten largest hold under 3%. The sequenced material came from sorted CD4+, CD8+, or CD8+CD57+ T cells (not recorded which) from PBMCs. Source of these receptors: a human donor in good health, serving as a control.

The chain couples TRBV2 to TRBJ1-1; 7 nucleotides agree with TRBD1. The CDR3 runs to 14 residues. V trimming: 7 bases; J trimming: 1 base; junction bases outside the gene matches: 6. Looked up from germline, CDR1 is SNHLY and CDR2 is FYNNEI. As DNA, the CDR3 is TGTGCCAGCATTGGGGACAGAGCGAACACTGAAGCTTTCTTT. This encodes CASIGDRANTEAFF.

V usage is TRBV25-1 and J usage is TRBJ2-3; the D is unclear. Deletions cut 3 bases from V and 0 bases from J, with 7 bases between. The CDR3 is made up of 14 amino acids. Germline V lookup: CDR1 MGHDK, CDR2 SYGVNS. The CDR3 sequence: CASSDLASTDTQYF. The CDR3 DNA follows: TGTGCCAGCAGTGATTTAGCTAGCACAGATACGCAGTATTTT.

The chain employs TRBV10-3 and TRBJ2-7; the D gene is possibly TRBD1 (5 bases). This CDR3 spans 13 amino acids. CDR1 is ENHRY, CDR2 SYGVKD, per germline. The ends were cut back, 10 bases at V and 3 bases at J, with 16 bases in the middle. CDR3 region: CATRAAPHYEQYF. In nucleotides, the CDR3 is TGTGCCACCAGGGCCGCGCCCCACTACGAGCAGTACTTC.

This clonotype was counted ten times or more. The V and J genes are TRBV5-1 and TRBJ2-7, with D perhaps TRBD1 (5 bases). Germline V gene sequence: CDR1 SGHRS, CDR2 YFSETQ. The CDR3 is 14 residues long. V lost 4 bases and J lost 2, with 13 bases in between. The CDR3 is CASSIQGRTYEQYF. The CDR3 nucleotides read TGCGCCAGCAGCATCCAGGGAAGAACCTACGAGCAGTACTTC.

This clonotype was seen repeatedly, ten times or more. V is TRBV7-9 and J is TRBJ2-5; D remains unclear. The CDR3 runs to 12 residues. The germline gives CDR1 SEHNR, CDR2 FQNEAQ (reference sequence). V was cut by 5 bases and J by 5 bases, with 9 bases left in between. CDR3 region: CASSPTVETQYF. In DNA form, the CDR3 reads TGTGCCAGCAGCCCGACTGTGGAGACCCAGTACTTC. The whole variable domain, remainder taken from reference TRBV7-9 and TRBJ2-5, is DTGVSQNPRHKITKRGQNVTFRCDPISEHNRLYWYRQTLGQGPEFLTYFQNEAQLEKSRLLSDRFSAERPKGSFSTLEIQRTEQGDSAMYLCASSPTVETQYFGPGTRLLVL.

As for this clonotype: Germline and junction disagree at one end, which may indicate a read error. The chain carries TRBV14 and TRBJ1-1; D not certain. The length of the CDR3 is 11 residues. In germline, CDR1 is SGHDN, CDR2 FVKESK. The CDR3 here is CASSRNTGAFF. The DNA of the CDR3 is TGTGCCAGCAGCCGAAACACTGGAGCTTTCTTT.

The chain carries TRBV20-1 and TRBJ2-5; 14 bases map to TRBD2. Germline loops: CDR1 DFQATT, CDR2 SNEGSKA (reference sequence). Trimming at V came to 3 bases and at J to 1 base, leaving 13 bases not matched to a gene. CDR3 length: 19 amino acids. The CDR3 nucleotides are TGCAGTGCTAGCGGGACTAGCGGGGGTAGCGCCCACATCCAAGAGACCCAGTACTTC. Translating gives CSASGTSGGSAHIQETQYF.

The chain carries TRBV2 and TRBJ2-7; 9 positions agree with TRBD1. Germline values: CDR1 SNHLY, CDR2 FYNNEI. CDR3 size: 14 residues. V lost 4 bases and J lost 5; bases outside the gene matches: 6. CDR3 sequence (DNA): TGTGCCAGCAGTGCCCGGACAGGGGAACACGAGCAGTACTTC. Amino acids: CASSARTGEHEQYF.

At least ten counts were recorded for this clonotype. The chain recombines TRBV2 with TRBJ1-1; D might be TRBD1 (6 bases). V dropped 5 bases and J dropped 5 bases, with 15 bases sitting between them. CDR1 is SNHLY, CDR2 FYNNEI, per germline. This CDR3 has 14 amino acids. The CDR3 sequence: CASSFGGRGTEAFF. CDR3 in DNA: TGTGCCAGCAGTTTTGGGGGCAGGGGTACTGAAGCTTTCTTT.

The V gene is TRBV19, the J gene TRBJ2-7; TRBD2 might be the D (6 bases). This CDR3 has 14 amino acids. Trimming removed 3 bases at V and 1 base at J, with 10 bases between. Germline V gene data show CDR1 as LNHDA and CDR2 as SQIVND (reference sequence). The DNA for the CDR3 is TGTGCCAGTAGTATCGGCGGGGCGTCCTACGAGCAGTACTTC. It yields the protein CASSIGGASYEQYF. The entire variable domain, with the rest obtained from reference TRBV19 and TRBJ2-7, is as follows: DGGITQSPKYLFRKEGQNVTLSCEQNLNHDAMYWYRQDPGQGLRLIYYSQIVNDFQKGDIAEGYSVSREKKESFPLTVTSAQKNPTAFYLCASSIGGASYEQYFGPGTRLTVT.

This chain uses TRBV29-1 with TRBJ1-3; maybe TRBD1 (6 bases). V was cut by 3 bases and J by 0 bases, with 15 bases left in between. Germline V gene data show CDR1 as SQVTM and CDR2 as ANQGSEA. The CDR3 covers 16 residues. CDR3 in DNA: TGCAGCGTTGAGGGGGAGGGGACATCCTCTGGAAACACCATATATTTT. Its protein is CSVEGEGTSSGNTIYF.

The V and J genes are TRBV5-4 and TRBJ1-1, with 7 bases matching TRBD1. V was clipped by 4 bases and J by 8 bases; unmatched bases: 11. Germline V gene lookup returns CDR1 SGHNT and CDR2 YYREEE (reference sequence). The CDR3 spans 14 residues. CDR3 amino acids: CASSRRDSPSEAFF. Written as DNA, the CDR3 is TGTGCCAGCAGCCGAAGGGACAGCCCGAGCGAAGCTTTCTTT.

This clonotype has a count of ten or more. One end of the junction is discordant with germline, which a read error may explain. This chain connects TRBV7-3 to TRBJ2-7; no firm D call. CDR3 length: 13 amino acids. Germline lookup yields CDR1 SGHTA and CDR2 FQGTGA. CDR3 DNA sequence: TGTGCCAGCAGCTTAACCCAGGACGACGAGCAGCACTTC. This encodes CASSLTQDDEQHF.

This clonotype was picked up a small number of times. The chain is built from TRBV29-1 and TRBJ1-1; 8 bases agree with TRBD1. Germline CDR1 and CDR2: SQVTM and ANQGSEA. There are 14 residues in the CDR3. The junction had 5 bases not matched to a gene; V was cut back by 5 bases and J by 0 bases. DNA of the CDR3: TGCAGCGTTCGGACAGGGACCATGAACACTGAAGCTTTCTTT. This encodes CSVRTGTMNTEAFF.

The gene calls are TRBV24-1 and TRBJ2-3, with no clear D. V was trimmed by 4 bases and J by 0 bases, leaving 13 bases between them. There are 16 residues in the CDR3. CDR1 is KGHDR, CDR2 SFDVKD, per germline. The CDR3 spells CATSDPLRSSTDTQYF. The CDR3 DNA follows: TGTGCCACCAGTGACCCACTTCGCTCTAGCACAGATACGCAGTATTTT.

The CDR3 here is CSARTLAGANYEQYF. CDR3 bases: TGCAGTGCTAGAACACTAGCGGGGGCGAACTACGAGCAGTACTTC. This chain links TRBV20-1 with TRBJ2-7, with 11 nucleotides matching TRBD2. The CDR3 loop spans 15 amino acids. V shed 2 bases and J 3 bases; nucleotides not matched to a gene: 6. Germline-derived CDR1 and CDR2 are DFQATT and SNEGSKA (reference sequence).

The sample holds a few counts of this clonotype. The chain joins TRBV18 to TRBJ1-1, with no clear D. Germline loops: CDR1 KGHSH, CDR2 LQKENI. Trimming shortened V by 0 bases and J by 8 bases, and 13 bases separated the two germline ends. This CDR3 comprises 14 residues. For the CDR3, the DNA is TGTGCCAGCTCACCACCCGGCCGTGGGCAGGAAGCTTTCTTT. Its translation is CASSPPGRGQEAFF.

This clonotype showed up many times. Written as DNA, the CDR3 is TGCAGTGCTAGAGATCGGACAGGGGTGACCACTGAAGCTTTCTTT. Translating it yields CSARDRTGVTTEAFF. V is TRBV20-1 and J is TRBJ1-1, with 9 bases aligning to TRBD1. CDR3 length: 15 residues. V gave up 0 bases and J gave up 4 bases; unmatched junction bases: 6. CDR1 DFQATT and CDR2 SNEGSKA come from the germline V gene (reference sequence).

The chain has TRBV12-3 or TRBV12-4 and TRBJ1-2; D is unresolved. V was clipped by 4 bases and J by 8 bases, with 17 bases between them. CDR3 length equals 14 residues. The DNA of the CDR3 is TGTGCCAGCAGTTCGGCCTGGGGAGGAGGCGGCTACACCTTC. Protein sequence: CASSSAWGGGGYTF.

This clonotype showed up just a few times. The chain is built from TRBV7-7 and TRBJ2-7; 7 bases match TRBD1. Per germline, CDR1 SSHAT and CDR2 FNYEAQ (reference sequence). This CDR3 has 13 residues. Trimming removed 2 bases from V and 3 bases from J; junction bases left unmatched: 1. In DNA form, the CDR3 reads TGTGCCAGCAGCTTATGGGACAGCTACGAGCAGTACTTC. It encodes CASSLWDSYEQYF.

The chain has TRBV11-2 and TRBJ2-1; the match to TRBD2 covers 10 bases. The junction had 10 bases not matched to a gene; V was cut back by 5 bases and J by 9 bases. The CDR3 sequence is 15 residues long. Germline CDR1 is SGHAT and CDR2 is FQNNGV. The CDR3 DNA reads TGTGCCAGCAGCGCGCAGCGGGGGGGGGCTGGTGAGCAGTTCTTC. Translation: CASSAQRGGAGEQFF. The full variable domain, its missing parts supplied by reference TRBV11-2 and TRBJ2-1, is EAGVAQSPRYKIIEKRQSVAFWCNPISGHATLYWYQQILGQGPKLLIQFQNNGVVDDSQLPKDRFSAERLKGVDSTLKIQPAKLEDSAVYLCASSAQRGGAGEQFFGPGTRLTVL.

About this clonotype itself: A much larger clone lies a single base off, so this may be a read error. The V and J genes are TRBV18 and TRBJ2-7; 7 bases are shared with TRBD1. Germline V lookup: CDR1 KGHSH, CDR2 LQKENI. V lost 3 bases and J lost 2; bases outside the gene matches: 10. This CDR3 is built from 16 residues. The DNA of the CDR3 is TGTGCCAGCTCACCCACAGGGGTCCCTCCTACCTACGAGCAGTACTTC. Translating it yields CASSPTGVPPTYEQYF.

Many counts were recorded for this clonotype. The chain carries TRBV5-6 and TRBJ2-5; 12 bases are shared with TRBD2. This CDR3 contains 16 residues. In germline, CDR1 is SGHDT, CDR2 YYEEEE. J lost 2 bases, V lost 4 bases, and 6 bases had no gene match. For the CDR3, the DNA is TGTGCCAGCAGCATTCTAGCGGGGGGGCTTCAAGAGACCCAGTACTTC. Translating gives CASSILAGGLQETQYF.

This clonotype showed up many times. The CDR3: CASSLAGGTDTQYF. CDR3 coding DNA: TGCGCCAGCAGCTTGGCCGGGGGCACAGATACGCAGTATTTT. The chain recombines TRBV5-1 with TRBJ2-3; a possible D gene is TRBD2 (5 bases). V lost 0 bases and J 1 base, leaving 6 bases between the germline ends. Germline CDR1 SGHRS, CDR2 YFSETQ. CDR3 length equals 14 residues.

This chain connects TRBV7-9 to TRBJ2-7; 9 bases are a match to TRBD1. Unmatched junction bases numbered 6, after V lost 5 bases and J lost 13 bases. Germline V CDR1 and CDR2: SEHNR, FQNEAQ (reference sequence). The CDR3 length is 11 residues. The chain's CDR3 is CASSAGQGKYF. The CDR3 coding sequence is TGTGCCAGCAGCGCTGGACAGGGGAAATACTTC.

The sample holds many counts of this clonotype. This sequence joins TRBV2 and TRBJ1-2; 7 bases line up with TRBD1. This CDR3 has 15 residues. V shed 6 bases, J shed 8 bases, and the junction held 15 bases outside the gene matches. Germline V gene lookup returns CDR1 SNHLY and CDR2 FYNNEI. As DNA, the CDR3 is TGTGCCAGCAGGGGGTCCGGATGGCAGGGGGGCGGCTACACCTTC. It is translated as CASRGSGWQGGGYTF.

J is TRBJ2-5 and V is TRBV20-1, with a tentative D call TRBD1 (8 bases). The DNA end is a closer match to TRBJ2-7, so the J assignment may be wrong. The CDR3 is made up of 16 amino acids. The germline V gene encodes CDR1 DFQATT and CDR2 SNEGSKA (reference sequence). Written as DNA, the CDR3 is TGCAGTGCTGGAGGGGGGGGAGACAGGGGACCCTACGAGCAGTACTTC. Its protein product is CSAGGGGDRGPYEQYF.

The V and J genes are TRBV29-1 and TRBJ1-4; D possibly corresponds to TRBD1 (6 bases). CDR3 length equals 13 residues. Germline V lookup: CDR1 SQVTM, CDR2 ANQGSEA. V was pared by 6 bases and J by 4 bases, with 12 bases between. This CDR3 reads CSVQGSGNEKLFF. CDR3 coding DNA: TGCAGCGTACAGGGTAGCGGTAATGAAAAACTGTTTTTT.

V usage is TRBV6-1 and J usage is TRBJ2-3; TRBD2 matches at 11 bases. The germline CDR1 and CDR2 sequences are MNHNS and SASEGT. V was clipped by 9 bases and J by 0 bases; unmatched bases: 2. This CDR3 is built from 14 residues. For the CDR3, the DNA is TGTGCCAGTCGACTAGCGGGGAGCACAGATACGCAGTATTTT. Amino acid sequence: CASRLAGSTDTQYF.

The table lists this clonotype with a few counts. This chain connects TRBV4-3 to TRBJ1-1, with 8 positions matching TRBD1. Germline V gene lookup returns CDR1 LGHNA and CDR2 YSLEER. Unmatched junction bases numbered 9, after V lost 1 base and J lost 11 bases. The CDR3 sequence is 14 residues long. The CDR3 bases are TGCGCCAGCAGCCAAGGTGCCAACGACAGGGGCGCTTTCTTT. It specifies CASSQGANDRGAFF.

This chain uses TRBV2 with TRBJ2-1; 7 bases map to TRBD1. V lost 4 bases and J lost 9; bases outside the gene matches: 6. From germline, CDR1 is SNHLY and CDR2 FYNNEI. This CDR3 has 13 residues. CDR3 protein: CASSVRQGAEQFF. CDR3 bases: TGTGCCAGCAGTGTACGACAGGGCGCTGAGCAGTTCTTC.